What follows are 29 T cell receptor beta chains derived from one specimen sequenced in a study of CD8 T cells in ankylosing spondylitis. TCRdb called the 5' RACE reads again in MiXCR, with one record for every CDR3 protein. The table records about 42,000 distinct CDR3 sequences, 3% to 4% of them present only once. The specimen sequenced was blood, either unsorted or a sorted T cell fraction (not recorded which). Source of these receptors: a female donor with ankylosing spondylitis or in good health (not recorded which).

This clonotype was counted many times. Here the CDR3 reads CASSPGQGVLNEQFF. In DNA, the CDR3 is TGTGCCAGCAGCCCGGGACAGGGGGTTCTCAATGAGCAGTTCTTC. The genes are TRBV9 and TRBJ2-1; 11 bases map to TRBD1. J was trimmed by 6 bases and V by 4 bases; bases with no gene match: 6. Germline values: CDR1 SGDLS, CDR2 YYNGEE. The CDR3 spans 15 residues.

There are many counts of this clonotype. The chain combines TRBV9 with TRBJ1-2; 8 bases match TRBD1. With V trimmed by 0 bases and J by 4 bases, 2 bases remained unmatched. Germline values: CDR1 SGDLS, CDR2 YYNGEE. The CDR3 runs to 14 residues. The CDR3 DNA reads as TGTGCCAGCAGCGTAGGACAGGGGACCTATGGCTACACCTTC. The encoded protein is CASSVGQGTYGYTF.

This clonotype has ten or more counts. A read error may be the cause here, since a much bigger clone is one base away. The chain links TRBV9 to TRBJ2-1, with 9 bases that match TRBD2. The CDR3 has 15 residues. Germline values: CDR1 SGDLS, CDR2 YYNGEE. Trimming took 0 bases from V and 4 from J; bases not matched to a gene: 2. The CDR3 DNA reads as TGTGCCAGCAGCGTAGTAGCGGGGGTATACAATGAGCAGTTCTTC. Translating it yields CASSVVAGVYNEQFF. The full variable domain, with the rest looked up from reference TRBV9 and TRBJ2-1, is DSGVTQTPKHLITATGQRVTLRCSPRSGDLSVYWYQQSLDQGLQFLIQYYNGEERAKGNILERFSAQQFPDLHSELNLSSLELGDSALYFCASSVVAGVYNEQFFGPGTRLTVL.

This clonotype was detected ten times or more. This CDR3 is CASSVSPGAEETQYF. CDR3 nucleotides: TGTGCCAGCAGCGTATCCCCAGGGGCGGAAGAGACCCAGTACTTC. The gene calls are TRBV9 and TRBJ2-5; the D gene is possibly TRBD1 (6 bases). This CDR3 has 15 amino acids. The V gene lost 1 base and the J gene lost 3 bases, with 13 bases spanning the gap. Germline loops: CDR1 SGDLS, CDR2 YYNGEE.

The table lists this clonotype with many counts. This could be a read error, since a much larger clone is one nucleotide away. The V gene is TRBV9, the J gene TRBJ2-7; 12 nucleotides align to TRBD2. CDR3 length: 16 residues. CDR1 is SGDLS, CDR2 YYNGEE, per germline. With V trimmed by 0 bases and J by 2 bases, 3 bases remained unmatched. In DNA form, the CDR3 reads TGTGCCAGCAGCGTAGGTCTAGCGGGGGGGACCTACGAGCAGTACTTC. Its translation is CASSVGLAGGTYEQYF.

This clonotype came up many times. The chain joins TRBV9 to TRBJ2-4, with D possibly being TRBD1 or TRBD2 (5 bases each). The ends were cut back, 3 bases at V and 0 bases at J, with 13 bases in the middle. Germline V gene lookup returns CDR1 SGDLS and CDR2 YYNGEE. The CDR3 has 16 amino acids. The CDR3 nucleotides read TGTGCCAGCAGCGAGTCGGGGCTTTTAGCCAAAAACATTCAGTACTTC. Residues: CASSESGLLAKNIQYF.

In its sample, this clonotype was seen many times. The gene calls are TRBV9 and TRBJ1-1; D is uncertain. Germline CDR1 SGDLS, CDR2 YYNGEE. The CDR3 loop spans 13 amino acids. The germline V and J ends were trimmed by 4 bases and 0 bases, with 7 bases remaining between them. The DNA of the CDR3 is TGTGCCAGCAGCATGAGGCTGAACACTGAAGCTTTCTTT. Encoded protein: CASSMRLNTEAFF.

This clonotype occurred a few times. The V gene is TRBV9, the J gene TRBJ2-1; TRBD2 agrees at 9 bases. Germline V gene data show CDR1 as SGDLS and CDR2 as YYNGEE. The V gene end was trimmed by 4 bases and the J gene end by 10 bases; junction bases not matched to a gene: 15. The CDR3 covers 16 residues. CDR3 nucleotide sequence: TGTGCCAGCAGCCCCGGTTGGGCTAGCGGGGAGCGGGAGCAGTTCTTC. Translation: CASSPGWASGEREQFF.

This clonotype was counted many times. This chain joins TRBV9 and TRBJ2-7; 9 bases are shared with TRBD1. Germline values: CDR1 SGDLS, CDR2 YYNGEE. The CDR3 has 14 residues. V dropped 4 bases and J dropped 5; count of bases not matched to a gene: 7. The CDR3 bases are TGTGCCAGCAGCACCACAGGGGGCGGCGACGAGCAGTACTTC. It translates to CASSTTGGGDEQYF.

In this sample, this clonotype turned up many times. This chain uses TRBV9 with TRBJ1-5, with D unresolved. Between the trimmed V and J ends, which lost 1 base and 1 base, there was a span of 9 bases. This CDR3 is 15 amino acids long. From germline, CDR1 is SGDLS and CDR2 YYNGEE. CDR3 residues: CASSVSGGSNQPQHF. The DNA for the CDR3 is TGTGCCAGCAGCGTATCAGGAGGGAGCAATCAGCCCCAGCATTTT.

In this sample, this clonotype turned up many times. This chain joins TRBV9 and TRBJ2-2; 7 positions agree with TRBD1. Germline CDR1 SGDLS, CDR2 YYNGEE. The CDR3 sequence is 15 residues long. Trimming removed 0 bases from V and 4 bases from J; junction bases left unmatched: 3. As DNA, the CDR3 is TGTGCCAGCAGCGTAGTACAGGGGCCCACCGGGGAGCTGTTTTTT. Translation: CASSVVQGPTGELFF. Full variable domain (missing parts from reference TRBV9 and TRBJ2-2): DSGVTQTPKHLITATGQRVTLRCSPRSGDLSVYWYQQSLDQGLQFLIQYYNGEERAKGNILERFSAQQFPDLHSELNLSSLELGDSALYFCASSVVQGPTGELFFGEGSRLTVL.

The chain is built from TRBV9 and TRBJ1-1, with 7 bases lining up with TRBD1. Germline V lookup: CDR1 SGDLS, CDR2 YYNGEE. The CDR3 sequence is 15 residues long. Germline trimming cut 3 bases from V and 0 bases from J; bases unmatched to any gene: 5. The CDR3 coding sequence is TGTGCCAGCAGCGACGGACAGGAATTGAACACTGAAGCTTTCTTT. This sequence encodes CASSDGQELNTEAFF.

There are many counts of this clonotype. J is TRBJ2-7 and V is TRBV9; D is perhaps TRBD2 (6 bases). Germline V gives CDR1 SGDLS, CDR2 YYNGEE. Trimming pared 4 bases from V and 0 bases from J, leaving 14 bases between. The CDR3 is 15 amino acids. This chain's CDR3 is CASSLGLPLSYEQYF. In DNA form, the CDR3 reads TGTGCCAGCAGCCTTGGACTACCACTCTCCTACGAGCAGTACTTC.

This clonotype was observed many times. V is TRBV9 and J is TRBJ2-7; 8 positions agree with TRBD1. Germline CDR1 is SGDLS and CDR2 is YYNGEE. The CDR3 is 15 residues long. The junction had 12 bases not matched to a gene; V was cut back by 5 bases and J by 5 bases. The CDR3 DNA reads TGTGCCAGCAGTCCTTCCGGGACAGGAATGAACGAGCAGTACTTC. Translation: CASSPSGTGMNEQYF.

In this sample, this clonotype turned up many times. The chain has TRBV9 and TRBJ2-3; D possibly uses TRBD1 or TRBD2 (6 bases each). This CDR3 has 15 amino acids. Germline CDR1 is SGDLS and CDR2 is YYNGEE. V was clipped by 5 bases and J by 1 base, with 14 bases between them. The CDR3 DNA reads TGTGCCAGCAGTCAATTGGGGGGCGGCACAGATACGCAGTATTTT. This sequence encodes CASSQLGGGTDTQYF.

This clonotype was observed many times. This chain uses TRBV9 with TRBJ1-4; D not resolved. The CDR3 loop spans 12 amino acids. In germline, CDR1 is SGDLS, CDR2 YYNGEE. With 3 bases removed from V and 7 bases from J, the gap between germline ends came to 7 bases. The CDR3 protein is CASSGMGEKLFF. CDR3 coding DNA: TGTGCCAGCAGCGGGATGGGTGAAAAACTGTTTTTT.

In its sample, this clonotype was seen many times. V gene TRBV9 combines with J gene TRBJ1-2; tentative D call: TRBD1 (6 bases). Germline V CDR1 and CDR2: SGDLS, YYNGEE. This CDR3 spans 16 amino acids. V was shortened by 0 bases and J by 7 bases, with 19 bases between the two germline ends. CDR3 bases: TGTGCCAGCAGCGTAGCAGGTCGGGGGGGCCTGAGTGGCTACACCTTC. It translates to CASSVAGRGGLSGYTF.

In its sample, this clonotype was seen many times. This rearrangement joins TRBV9 to TRBJ1-2, with D maybe TRBD1 (5 bases). Germline CDR1 is SGDLS and CDR2 is YYNGEE. Deletions cut 3 bases from V and 2 bases from J, with 11 bases between. The CDR3 is 14 residues long. The CDR3 reads CASSAGRGNYGYTF. For the CDR3, the DNA is TGTGCCAGCAGCGCCGGGCGGGGGAACTATGGCTACACCTTC.

This clonotype was picked up many times. The V gene is TRBV9, the J gene TRBJ1-5, with D unclear. The CDR3 has 15 residues. The V gene's germline CDR1 is SGDLS and CDR2 YYNGEE. V lost 0 bases, J lost 4 bases, and 11 bases lay in between. The CDR3 DNA sequence: TGTGCCAGCAGCGTAGCGGAGGGATGGAATCAGCCCCAGCATTTT. It translates to CASSVAEGWNQPQHF.

In regard to this clonotype: The junction departs from the called germline gene at one end, perhaps through a read error. This rearrangement joins TRBV9 to TRBJ1-2; no firm D call. From germline, CDR1 is SGDLS and CDR2 YYNGEE. The CDR3 spans 15 residues. The CDR3 protein is CPSSVASSVNYGYTF. CDR3 coding DNA: TGTCCCAGCAGCGTAGCCAGTTCAGTTAACTATGGATACACCTTC.

This clonotype was counted ten times or more. The CDR3, as DNA: TGTGCCAGCAGCGTAGCTTCGGGTCTGGACGGAAACACCATATATTTT. It encodes CASSVASGLDGNTIYF. V is TRBV9 and J is TRBJ1-3; D is unclear. The V and J ends lost 0 bases and 4 bases respectively, with 14 bases between them. The CDR3 contains 16 residues. Germline CDR1 and CDR2: SGDLS and YYNGEE.

Ten or more counts support this clonotype. The chain combines TRBV9 with TRBJ2-2; unclear D gene. The CDR3 has 13 amino acids. The V gene's germline CDR1 is SGDLS and CDR2 YYNGEE. Trimming took 0 bases from V and 8 from J, leaving 8 bases between them. The DNA for the CDR3 is TGTGCCAGCAGCGTAGCCCGTCGGGGGGAGCTGTTTTTT. Translated, it gives CASSVARRGELFF.

This clonotype was detected many times. The V and J genes are TRBV9 and TRBJ2-3, with a weak D call TRBD2 (5 bases). Germline V lookup: CDR1 SGDLS, CDR2 YYNGEE. With 4 bases removed from V and 3 bases from J, the gap between germline ends came to 12 bases. The CDR3 consists of 14 residues. CDR3 region: CASSISRGTDTQYF. The DNA of the CDR3 is TGTGCCAGCAGCATAAGTCGGGGAACAGATACGCAGTATTTT.

There are many counts of this clonotype. The chain recombines TRBV9 with TRBJ2-1, with TRBD2 identical over 12 bases. CDR1 and CDR2 from the germline V gene are SGDLS and YYNGEE. The CDR3 loop spans 15 amino acids. V lost 2 bases, J lost 5 bases, and 2 bases stayed unmatched. CDR3: CASSVTSGGNNEQFF. The DNA for the CDR3 is TGTGCCAGCAGCGTTACTAGCGGGGGGAACAATGAGCAGTTCTTC.

This clonotype occurred many times. The chain recombines TRBV9 with TRBJ2-7, with a possible D match to TRBD1 (6 bases). V was pared by 3 bases and J by 6 bases, with 13 bases between. The length of the CDR3 is 13 residues. From germline, CDR1 is SGDLS and CDR2 YYNGEE. CDR3 sequence: CASSAHLRGEQYF. The CDR3 coding sequence is TGTGCCAGCAGCGCTCACCTCAGGGGCGAGCAGTACTTC.

In its sample, this clonotype was seen many times. The V gene is TRBV9, the J gene TRBJ2-3, with 8 bases identical to TRBD2. The CDR3 length is 15 residues. The V and J ends lost 0 bases and 5 bases, in that order; junction bases with no gene match: 5. Germline V gives CDR1 SGDLS, CDR2 YYNGEE. CDR3 nucleotides: TGTGCCAGCAGCGTAGCAGCGGGGGATGGAGATACGCAGTATTTT. Translated, it gives CASSVAAGDGDTQYF.

This clonotype was detected a few times. The chain carries TRBV9 and TRBJ2-3, with 8 bases that match TRBD2. From germline, CDR1 is SGDLS and CDR2 YYNGEE. Unmatched junction bases numbered 15, after V lost 3 bases and J lost 0 bases. The CDR3 has 19 residues. As DNA, the CDR3 is TGTGCCAGCAGCGCCCCCCCCCTAGCGGGTTTACTTAGCACAGATACGCAGTATTTT. Translating it yields CASSAPPLAGLLSTDTQYF.

In this sample, this clonotype turned up many times. The chain couples TRBV9 to TRBJ2-1, with 9 positions matching TRBD2. CDR1 and CDR2 from the germline V gene are SGDLS and YYNGEE. J was trimmed by 3 bases and V by 4 bases; bases with no gene match: 8. CDR3 size: 16 residues. Written as DNA, the CDR3 is TGTGCCAGCAGCTTTTTTAGCGGGGGCCTCTACAATGAGCAGTTCTTC. This codes for CASSFFSGGLYNEQFF.

This clonotype was detected ten times or more. The chain links TRBV9 to TRBJ1-2; D ambiguous. The germline CDR1 and CDR2 sequences are SGDLS and YYNGEE. Trimming removed 3 bases at V and 2 bases at J, with 5 bases between. The CDR3 contains 12 residues. CDR3 region: CASSASNYGYTF. CDR3 coding DNA: TGTGCCAGCAGCGCCTCGAACTATGGCTACACCTTC. The variable domain in full, completed from reference TRBV9 and TRBJ1-2, reads DSGVTQTPKHLITATGQRVTLRCSPRSGDLSVYWYQQSLDQGLQFLIQYYNGEERAKGNILERFSAQQFPDLHSELNLSSLELGDSALYFCASSASNYGYTFGSGTRLTVV.